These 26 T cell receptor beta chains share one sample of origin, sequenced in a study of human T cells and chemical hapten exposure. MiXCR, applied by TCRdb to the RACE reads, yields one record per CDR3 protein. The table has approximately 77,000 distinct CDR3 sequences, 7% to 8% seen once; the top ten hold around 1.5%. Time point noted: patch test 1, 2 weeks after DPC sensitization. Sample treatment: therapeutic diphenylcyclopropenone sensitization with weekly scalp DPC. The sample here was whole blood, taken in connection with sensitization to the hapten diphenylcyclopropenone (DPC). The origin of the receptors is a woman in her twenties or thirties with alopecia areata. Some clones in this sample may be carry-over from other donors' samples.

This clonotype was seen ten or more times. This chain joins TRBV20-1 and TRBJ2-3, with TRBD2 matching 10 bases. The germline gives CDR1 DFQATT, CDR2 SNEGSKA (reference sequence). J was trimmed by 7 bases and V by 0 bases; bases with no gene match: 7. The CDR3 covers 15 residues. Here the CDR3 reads CSAREASGGYNTQYF. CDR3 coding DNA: TGCAGTGCTAGAGAGGCTAGCGGGGGATATAATACGCAGTATTTT.

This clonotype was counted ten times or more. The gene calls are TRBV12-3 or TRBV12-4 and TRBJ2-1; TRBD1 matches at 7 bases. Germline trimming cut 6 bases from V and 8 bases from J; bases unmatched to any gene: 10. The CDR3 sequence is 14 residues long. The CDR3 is CASRLQGEWDEQFF. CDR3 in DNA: TGTGCCAGCAGACTCCAGGGGGAGTGGGATGAGCAGTTCTTC.

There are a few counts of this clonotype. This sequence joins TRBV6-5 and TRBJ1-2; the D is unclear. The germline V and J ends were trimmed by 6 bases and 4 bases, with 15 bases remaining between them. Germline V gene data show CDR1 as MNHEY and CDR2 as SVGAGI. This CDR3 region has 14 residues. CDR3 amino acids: CASSPTRIFYGYTF. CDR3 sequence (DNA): TGTGCCAGCAGCCCCACCAGGATCTTCTATGGCTACACCTTC.

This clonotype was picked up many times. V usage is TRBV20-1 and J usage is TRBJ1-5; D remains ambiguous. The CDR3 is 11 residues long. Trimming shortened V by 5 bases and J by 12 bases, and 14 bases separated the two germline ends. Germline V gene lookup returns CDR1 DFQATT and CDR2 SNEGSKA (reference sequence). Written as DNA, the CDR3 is TGCAGTGCTCGCAAGCCCTATTTCCAGCATTTT. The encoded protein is CSARKPYFQHF.

The CDR3 DNA sequence: TGTGCCAGCAGCTTAGTTTCTCCCACTAATGAAAAACTGTTTTTT. Translated, it gives CASSLVSPTNEKLFF. The chain has TRBV7-9 and TRBJ1-4; D gene ambiguous. The CDR3 is 15 amino acids. The V end lost 1 base, the J end lost 2 bases, and 8 bases lay between the germline ends. Germline V gives CDR1 SEHNR, CDR2 FQNEAQ (reference sequence).

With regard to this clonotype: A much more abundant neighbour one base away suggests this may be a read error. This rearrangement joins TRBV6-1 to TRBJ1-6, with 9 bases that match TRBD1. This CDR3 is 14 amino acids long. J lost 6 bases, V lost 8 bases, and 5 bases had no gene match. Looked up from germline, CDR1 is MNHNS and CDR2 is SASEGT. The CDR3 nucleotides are TGTGCCAGCGGGCAGGACAGGGGTAATTCACCCCTCCACTTT. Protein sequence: CASGQDRGNSPLHF.

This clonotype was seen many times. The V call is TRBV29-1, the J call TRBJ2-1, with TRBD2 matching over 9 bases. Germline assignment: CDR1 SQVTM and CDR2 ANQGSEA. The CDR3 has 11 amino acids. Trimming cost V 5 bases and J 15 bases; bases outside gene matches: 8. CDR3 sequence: CSVLLTSGTFF. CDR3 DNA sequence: TGCAGCGTTTTATTGACTAGCGGTACGTTCTTC.

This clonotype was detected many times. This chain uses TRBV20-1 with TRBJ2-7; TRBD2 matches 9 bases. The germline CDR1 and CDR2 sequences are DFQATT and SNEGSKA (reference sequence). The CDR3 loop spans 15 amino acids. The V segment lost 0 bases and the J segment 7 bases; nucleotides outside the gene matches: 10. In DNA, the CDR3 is TGCAGTGCTAGAGATACAGCGGGGGGCTCCATTGAGCAGTACTTC. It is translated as CSARDTAGGSIEQYF.

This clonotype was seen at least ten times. CDR3 protein: CASSRSSLTGELFF. CDR3 DNA sequence: TGCGCCAGCAGCCGATCGTCTCTCACCGGGGAGCTGTTTTTT. V and J are TRBV5-1 and TRBJ2-2; no firm D call. CDR1 is SGHRS and CDR2 is YFSETQ in the germline V gene. V dropped 4 bases and J dropped 4 bases, with 11 bases sitting between them. The CDR3 is made up of 14 amino acids.

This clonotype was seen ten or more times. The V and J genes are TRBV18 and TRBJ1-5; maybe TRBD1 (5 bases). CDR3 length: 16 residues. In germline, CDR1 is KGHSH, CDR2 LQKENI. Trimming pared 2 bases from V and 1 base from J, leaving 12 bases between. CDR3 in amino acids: CASSPTTGISNQPQHF. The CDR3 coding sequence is TGTGCCAGCTCACCAACCACAGGTATCAGCAATCAGCCCCAGCATTTT.

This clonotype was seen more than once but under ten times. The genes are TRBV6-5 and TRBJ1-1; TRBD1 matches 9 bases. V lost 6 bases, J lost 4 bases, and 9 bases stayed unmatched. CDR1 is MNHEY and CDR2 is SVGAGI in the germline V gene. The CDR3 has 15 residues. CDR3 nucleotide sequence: TGTGCCAGCAGGGCAGGACAGGGGTTGAGCACTGAAGCTTTCTTT. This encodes CASRAGQGLSTEAFF.

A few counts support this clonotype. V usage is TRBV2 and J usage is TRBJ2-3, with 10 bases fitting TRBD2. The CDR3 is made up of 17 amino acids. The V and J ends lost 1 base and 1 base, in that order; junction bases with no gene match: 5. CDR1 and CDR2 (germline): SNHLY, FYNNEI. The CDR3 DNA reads TGTGCCAGCAGTGAAGGTCTAGCGGGGGCGCGCACAGATACGCAGTATTTT. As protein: CASSEGLAGARTDTQYF.

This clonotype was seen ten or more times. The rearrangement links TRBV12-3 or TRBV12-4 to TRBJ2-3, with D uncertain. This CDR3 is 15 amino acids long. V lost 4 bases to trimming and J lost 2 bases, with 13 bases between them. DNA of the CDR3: TGTGCCAGCAGTTACCAGAAGGCGTTCACAGATACGCAGTATTTT. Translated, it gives CASSYQKAFTDTQYF.

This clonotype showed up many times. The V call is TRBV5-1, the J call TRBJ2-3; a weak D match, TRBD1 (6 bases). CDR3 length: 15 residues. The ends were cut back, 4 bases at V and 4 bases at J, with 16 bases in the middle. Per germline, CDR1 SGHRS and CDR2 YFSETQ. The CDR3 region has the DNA TGCGCCAGCAGCCCGTGGGGAACAGGGTCAGATACGCAGTATTTT. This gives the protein CASSPWGTGSDTQYF.

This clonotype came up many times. CDR3 nucleotide sequence: TGTGCCAGCAACACAGGGACTTCACCCCTCCACTTT. It codes for CASNTGTSPLHF. The genes are TRBV7-9 and TRBJ1-6, with D perhaps matching TRBD1 (6 bases). The germline V gene has CDR1 SEHNR and CDR2 FQNEAQ (reference sequence). The CDR3 consists of 12 residues. The V end lost 7 bases, the J end lost 9 bases, and 10 bases lay between the germline ends.

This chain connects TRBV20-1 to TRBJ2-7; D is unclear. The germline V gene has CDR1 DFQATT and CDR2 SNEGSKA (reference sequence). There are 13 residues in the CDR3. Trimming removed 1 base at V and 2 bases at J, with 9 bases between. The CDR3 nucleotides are TGCAGTGCTAGAGGTCCCGACCCCTACGAGCAGTACTTC. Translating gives CSARGPDPYEQYF.

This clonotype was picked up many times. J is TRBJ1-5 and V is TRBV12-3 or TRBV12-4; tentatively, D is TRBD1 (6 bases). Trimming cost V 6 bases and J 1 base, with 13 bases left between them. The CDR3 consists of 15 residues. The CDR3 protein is CASRKGVLSNQPQHF. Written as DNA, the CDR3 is TGTGCCAGCAGAAAGGGGGTCTTGAGCAATCAGCCCCAGCATTTT.

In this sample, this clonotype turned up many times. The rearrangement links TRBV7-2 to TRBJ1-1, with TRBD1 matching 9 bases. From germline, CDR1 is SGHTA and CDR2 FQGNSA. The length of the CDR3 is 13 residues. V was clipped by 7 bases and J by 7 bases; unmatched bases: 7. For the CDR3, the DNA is TGTGCCAGCACTAGGACAGGGGAAGTTGAAGCTTTCTTT. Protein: CASTRTGEVEAFF.

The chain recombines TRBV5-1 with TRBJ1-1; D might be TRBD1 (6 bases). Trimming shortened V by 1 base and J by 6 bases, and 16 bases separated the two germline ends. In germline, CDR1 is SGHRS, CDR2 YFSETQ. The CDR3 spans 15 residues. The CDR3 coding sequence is TGCGCCAGCAGCTTGAGACCCAGGGGAGGGGCTGAAGCTTTCTTT. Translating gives CASSLRPRGGAEAFF.

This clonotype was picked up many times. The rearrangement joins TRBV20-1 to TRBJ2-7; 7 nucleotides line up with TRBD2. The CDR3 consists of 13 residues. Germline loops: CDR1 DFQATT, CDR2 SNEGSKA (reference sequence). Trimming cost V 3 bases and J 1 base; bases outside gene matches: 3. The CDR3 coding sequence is TGCAGTGCTAGTGCCGGGGGGTCCTACGAGCAGTACTTC. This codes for CSASAGGSYEQYF.

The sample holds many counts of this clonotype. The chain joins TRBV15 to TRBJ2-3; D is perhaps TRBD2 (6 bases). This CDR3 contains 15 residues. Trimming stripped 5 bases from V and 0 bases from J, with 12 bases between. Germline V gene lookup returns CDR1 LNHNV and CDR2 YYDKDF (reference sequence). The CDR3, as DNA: TGTGCCACCAGCCTCACGGGGGATAGCACAGATACGCAGTATTTT. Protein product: CATSLTGDSTDTQYF.

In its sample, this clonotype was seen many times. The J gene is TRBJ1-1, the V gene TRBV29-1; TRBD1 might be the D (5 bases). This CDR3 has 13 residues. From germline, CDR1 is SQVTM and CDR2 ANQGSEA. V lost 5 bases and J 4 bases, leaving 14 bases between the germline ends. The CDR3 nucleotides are TGCAGCGTTCAACCGGGGGGACGCACTGAAGCTTTCTTT. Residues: CSVQPGGRTEAFF.

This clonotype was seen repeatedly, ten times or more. CDR3 in DNA: TGTGCCAGCAGCTGGGACAGGGGGACCTATGGCTACACCTTC. Its translation is CASSWDRGTYGYTF. This rearrangement joins TRBV5-4 to TRBJ1-2; TRBD1 agrees at 11 bases. The germline V gene has CDR1 SGHNT and CDR2 YYREEE (reference sequence). The CDR3 has 14 residues. V lost 3 bases, J lost 4 bases, and 2 bases stayed unmatched.

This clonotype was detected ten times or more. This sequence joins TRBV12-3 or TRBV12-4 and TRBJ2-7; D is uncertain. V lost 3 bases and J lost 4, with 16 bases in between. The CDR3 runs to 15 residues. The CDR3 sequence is CASSFVGHSKYEQYF. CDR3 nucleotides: TGTGCCAGCAGTTTTGTCGGCCACTCGAAGTACGAGCAGTACTTC.

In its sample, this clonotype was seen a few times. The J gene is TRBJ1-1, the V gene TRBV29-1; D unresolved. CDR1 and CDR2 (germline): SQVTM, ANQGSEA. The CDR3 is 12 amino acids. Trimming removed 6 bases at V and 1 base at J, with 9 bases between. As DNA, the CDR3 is TGCAGCGTAGGACCGACGAACACTGAAGCTTTCTTT. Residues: CSVGPTNTEAFF.

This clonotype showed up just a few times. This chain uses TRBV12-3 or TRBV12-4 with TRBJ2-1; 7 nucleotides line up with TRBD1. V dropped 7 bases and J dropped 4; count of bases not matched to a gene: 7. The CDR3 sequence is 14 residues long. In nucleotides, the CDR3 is TGTGCCAGCATTCCGGGACAGATATACAATGAGCAGTTCTTC. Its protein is CASIPGQIYNEQFF.